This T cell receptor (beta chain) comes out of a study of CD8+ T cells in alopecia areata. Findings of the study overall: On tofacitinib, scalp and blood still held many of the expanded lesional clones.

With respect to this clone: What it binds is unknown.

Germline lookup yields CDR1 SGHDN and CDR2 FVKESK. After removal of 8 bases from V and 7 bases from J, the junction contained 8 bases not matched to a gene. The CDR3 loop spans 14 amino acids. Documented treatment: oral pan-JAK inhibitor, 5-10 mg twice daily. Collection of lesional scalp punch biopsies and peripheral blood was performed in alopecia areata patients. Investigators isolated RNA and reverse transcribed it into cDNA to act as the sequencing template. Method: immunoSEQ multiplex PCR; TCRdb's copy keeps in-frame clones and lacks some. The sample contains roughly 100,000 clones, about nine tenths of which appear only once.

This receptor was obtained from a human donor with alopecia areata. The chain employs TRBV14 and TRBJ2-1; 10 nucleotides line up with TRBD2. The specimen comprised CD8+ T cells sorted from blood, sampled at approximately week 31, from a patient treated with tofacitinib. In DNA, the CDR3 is TGTGCCAGCGGGCTAGGACTAGCGGTGAATGAGCAGTTCTTC. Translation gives CASGLGLAVNEQFF.